One and the same sample provided the 24 T cell receptor beta chains below, sequenced in a study of cytomegalovirus exposure and HLA in healthy donors. This PCR relied on a set of 60 Vbeta primers and 13 Jbeta primers. Clones were read by immunoSEQ multiplex PCR, and TCRdb kept only the in-frame ones, dropping some. Of about 140,000 clones in the sample, about three quarters were seen once. Sequencing was performed on PBMCs. The receptor set was obtained from a man between 35 and 55 years old in good health and CMV-seropositive.

The V gene is TRBV7-2, the J gene TRBJ2-2, with a weak D call TRBD1 (8 bases). V shed 2 bases and J shed 6 bases, with 19 bases lying between them. The length of the CDR3 is 17 residues. Germline CDR1 reads SGHTA; CDR2 reads FQGNSA. For the CDR3, the DNA is TGTGCCAGCAGCTTATTTTCCCTACAGGGGGGGGCCGGGGAGCTGTTTTTT. Protein product: CASSLFSLQGGAGELFF.

This clone was seen a few times. J is TRBJ1-1 and V is TRBV18, with no clear D. The germline gives CDR1 KGHSH, CDR2 LQKENI. The CDR3 covers 12 residues. Trimming left V 7 bases short and J 0 bases short, with 6 bases between. CDR3 protein: CASFEVNTEAFF. Written as DNA, the CDR3 is TGTGCCAGCTTTGAGGTGAACACTGAAGCTTTCTTT.

The CDR3 protein is CASSSGPGTGLHTEAFF. The CDR3 DNA is TGTGCCAGCAGTTCAGGACCCGGGACAGGGCTTCACACTGAAGCTTTCTTT. The genes are TRBV11-1 and TRBJ1-1, with 9 bases lining up with TRBD1. This CDR3 spans 17 amino acids. Germline loops: CDR1 SGHAT, CDR2 FQDESV (reference sequence). V lost 6 bases and J lost 3; bases outside the gene matches: 14.

V is TRBV29-1 and J is TRBJ2-7; 8 bases map to TRBD2. CDR3 size: 13 residues. V trimming: 6 bases; J trimming: 5 bases; junction bases outside the gene matches: 9. Germline CDR1 SQVTM, CDR2 ANQGSEA. The CDR3 region has the DNA TGCAGCGTCCTCCCGGGGGGGGCCCACGAGCAGTACTTC. This gives the protein CSVLPGGAHEQYF.

The chain recombines TRBV7-2 with TRBJ2-7; the match to TRBD2 covers 8 bases. V was pared by 1 base and J by 5 bases, with 4 bases of the junction left unmatched. The CDR3 loop spans 14 amino acids. CDR1 is SGHTA, CDR2 FQGNSA, per germline. The CDR3 here is CASSLGGTRDEQYF. The DNA for the CDR3 is TGTGCCAGCAGCTTAGGTGGGACTAGAGACGAGCAGTACTTC.

This clone was seen once. The V call is TRBV7-8, the J call TRBJ2-3; no reliable D call. V dropped 5 bases and J dropped 1 base, with 13 bases sitting between them. The CDR3 is 15 amino acids. Germline V gene data show CDR1 as SGHVS and CDR2 as FQNEAQ. CDR3 in DNA: TGTGCCAGCAGCCGACTCCTAGGCGGCACAGATACGCAGTATTTT. Translating it yields CASSRLLGGTDTQYF.

The genes are TRBV4-3 and TRBJ1-1; 7 nucleotides align to TRBD1. V shed 1 base and J 6 bases; nucleotides not matched to a gene: 8. Germline values: CDR1 LGHNA, CDR2 YSLEER. This CDR3 contains 15 residues. CDR3 DNA: TGCGCCAGCAGCCAAGGAGACAGGGTAAGGGCTGAAGCTTTCTTT. Translated: CASSQGDRVRAEAFF.

The genes are TRBV4-1 and TRBJ2-3; D is unclear. Germline-derived CDR1 and CDR2 are MGHRA and YSYEKL. The CDR3 loop spans 14 amino acids. With 5 bases removed from V and 6 bases from J, the gap between germline ends came to 15 bases. The CDR3 bases are TGCGCCAGCAGCGAAGGGTCCTATCTGGATACGCAGTATTTT. Translated: CASSEGSYLDTQYF.

This clone was recorded only once. The chain uses TRBV4-2 and TRBJ2-4; 9 bases are shared with TRBD1. V was pared by 3 bases and J by 1 base, with 7 bases of the junction left unmatched. The CDR3 runs 17 residues. The germline V gene has CDR1 LGHNA and CDR2 YNFKEQ. CDR3 in DNA: TGTGCCAGCAGCCAGTTCGAGGGACAGGGTGCCAAAAACATTCAGTACTTC. Encoded protein: CASSQFEGQGAKNIQYF.

Only a few counts were recorded for this clone. This rearrangement joins TRBV9 to TRBJ2-7; 16 nucleotides align to TRBD2. The CDR3 loop spans 21 amino acids. Trimming removed 1 base from V and 5 bases from J; junction bases left unmatched: 18. Germline assignment: CDR1 SGDLS and CDR2 YYNGEE. The CDR3 here is CASSVTLPGLAGGPGLDEQYF. In DNA, the CDR3 is TGTGCCAGCAGCGTAACTCTACCGGGACTAGCGGGAGGGCCTGGGTTAGACGAGCAGTACTTC.

This clone was observed a handful of times. The chain couples TRBV15 to TRBJ1-1, with D possibly TRBD1 on 5 matching bases. There are 13 residues in the CDR3. The ends were cut back, 3 bases at V and 2 bases at J, with 7 bases in the middle. Germline assignment: CDR1 LNHNV and CDR2 YYDKDF (reference sequence). The CDR3 reads CATSSDRNTEAFF. In DNA, the CDR3 is TGTGCCACCAGCAGCGACAGAAACACTGAAGCTTTCTTT.

This sequence joins TRBV28 and TRBJ1-6; 7 bases align to TRBD1. The V gene's germline CDR1 is MDHEN and CDR2 SYDVKM. The ends lost 6 bases at V and 1 base at J; junction bases unmatched: 12. CDR3 length: 18 amino acids. Written as DNA, the CDR3 is TGTGCCAGCAGCCTCGACAGGGTAGGACGGTCCTATAATTCACCCCTCCACTTT. It codes for CASSLDRVGRSYNSPLHF.

The CDR3 DNA reads as TGTGCCAGCTCACGGGACAGTCAGTCTGAGAATGAGCAGTTCTTC. Protein sequence: CASSRDSQSENEQFF. The J gene is TRBJ2-1, the V gene TRBV18; TRBD1 matches 7 bases. Germline loops: CDR1 KGHSH, CDR2 LQKENI. The CDR3 totals 15 residues. J gave up 7 bases and V 4 bases, and 10 bases lay outside the gene matches. Complete variable domain (other parts from reference TRBV18 and TRBJ2-1): NAGVMQNPRHLVRRRGQEARLRCSPMKGHSHVYWYRQLPEEGLKFMVYLQKENIIDESGMPKERFSAEFPKEGPSILRIQQVVRGDSAAYFCASSRDSQSENEQFFGPGTRLTVL.

The rearrangement links TRBV4-2 to TRBJ2-7, with a possible D match to TRBD2 (5 bases). Trimming removed 1 base at V and 2 bases at J, with 9 bases between. This CDR3 is built from 14 residues. Germline CDR1 reads LGHNA; CDR2 reads YNFKEQ. In DNA, the CDR3 is TGTGCCAGCAGCCAAGGAGTGGGAGCCTACGAGCAGTACTTC. Its translation: CASSQGVGAYEQYF.

This chain links TRBV10-3 with TRBJ2-7; the match to TRBD1 covers 9 bases. From germline, CDR1 is ENHRY and CDR2 SYGVKD. The CDR3 has 12 amino acids. The CDR3 protein is CATTGGTYEQYF. In nucleotides, the CDR3 is TGTGCTACGACAGGGGGAACCTACGAGCAGTACTTC.

The CDR3, as DNA: TGTGCCAGCAGCCCGCCCGGGTTAGGCGAAAAACTGTTTTTT. Amino acid sequence: CASSPPGLGEKLFF. The rearrangement links TRBV7-6 to TRBJ1-4; D gene unclear. The CDR3 is made up of 14 amino acids. Per germline, CDR1 SGHVS and CDR2 FNYEAQ. V was trimmed by 5 bases and J by 8 bases, leaving 15 bases between them.

The V gene is TRBV10-3, the J gene TRBJ2-5, with D perhaps matching TRBD2 (5 bases). The length of the CDR3 is 16 residues. The germline V gene has CDR1 ENHRY and CDR2 SYGVKD. Trimming took off 0 bases at V and 4 bases at J, with 15 bases between the two ends. CDR3: CAISESSGVVGETQYF. CDR3 sequence (DNA): TGTGCCATCAGTGAGTCGTCCGGGGTCGTGGGAGAGACCCAGTACTTC.

The V and J genes are TRBV9 and TRBJ2-1, with TRBD2 matching over 11 bases. CDR3 size: 14 residues. The V segment lost 5 bases and the J segment 7 bases; nucleotides outside the gene matches: 5. The germline CDR1 and CDR2 sequences are SGDLS and YYNGEE. The CDR3 loop is CASSHTSGGNEQFF. CDR3 sequence (DNA): TGTGCCAGCAGTCATACTAGCGGGGGTAATGAGCAGTTCTTC. Combining the CDR3 with reference TRBV9 and TRBJ2-1 gives the whole variable domain DSGVTQTPKHLITATGQRVTLRCSPRSGDLSVYWYQQSLDQGLQFLIQYYNGEERAKGNILERFSAQQFPDLHSELNLSSLELGDSALYFCASSHTSGGNEQFFGPGTRLTVL.

The chain has TRBV7-9 and TRBJ2-7; 8 nucleotides match TRBD1. CDR1 and CDR2 (germline): SEHNR, FQNEAQ (reference sequence). The CDR3 is 14 amino acids. Trimming removed 5 bases from V and 2 bases from J; junction bases left unmatched: 5. The CDR3 spells CASSPRDRTYEQYF. The CDR3 DNA sequence: TGTGCCAGCAGCCCCCGGGACAGGACCTACGAGCAGTACTTC.

The chain joins TRBV23-1 to TRBJ1-5, with D possibly matching TRBD1 (5 bases). Being an ORF, TRBV23-1 has a function that is uncertain. CDR3 length: 15 amino acids. V was trimmed by 0 bases and J by 2 bases, leaving 8 bases between them. The CDR3 sequence is CASSQSGRGNQPQHF. Written as DNA, the CDR3 is TGCGCCAGCAGTCAATCGGGCAGGGGCAATCAGCCCCAGCATTTT.

The chain couples TRBV11-3 to TRBJ2-7; a weak D match, TRBD2 (5 bases). This CDR3 contains 16 residues. Germline CDR1 and CDR2: SGHNT and YENEEA. The V and J ends lost 1 base and 2 bases respectively, with 15 bases between them. The CDR3, as DNA: TGTGCCAGCAGCTTAGTAGGTATGGACGGGACCTACGAGCAGTACTTC. Protein sequence: CASSLVGMDGTYEQYF.

The chain has TRBV27 and TRBJ1-2; 8 bases align to TRBD1. This CDR3 spans 15 amino acids. Germline trimming cut 5 bases from V and 4 bases from J; bases unmatched to any gene: 9. Germline loops: CDR1 MNHEY, CDR2 SMNVEV (reference sequence). The CDR3 DNA reads TGTGCCAGCAGTAACCTCGGACAGGGACCCTATGGCTACACCTTC. It encodes CASSNLGQGPYGYTF.

The chain joins TRBV7-9 to TRBJ1-6; maybe TRBD1 (5 bases). CDR1 is SEHNR and CDR2 is FQNEAQ in the germline V gene (reference sequence). The V and J ends lost 7 bases and 7 bases respectively, with 14 bases between them. The CDR3 loop spans 14 amino acids. CDR3 residues: CASTPLQGNSPLHF. The CDR3 bases are TGTGCCAGCACCCCACTCCAGGGAAATTCACCCCTCCACTTT.

The chain is built from TRBV7-3 and TRBJ2-1; no firm D call. The germline V gene has CDR1 SGHTA and CDR2 FQGTGA. Trimming removed 0 bases at V and 7 bases at J, with 10 bases between. The CDR3 sequence is 14 residues long. CDR3 sequence reads: CASSLTRSSNEQFF. In DNA, the CDR3 is TGTGCCAGCAGCTTAACGCGATCGAGTAATGAGCAGTTCTTC.